A selection of T cell receptor beta chains follows, all from one sample in a study of CD8 T cells in ankylosing spondylitis. One entry per CDR3 protein results from TCRdb running MiXCR on the 5' RACE reads. The sample has around 100,000 distinct CDR3 sequences; just under 9% are singletons. The material sequenced was blood, either unsorted or a sorted T cell fraction (not recorded which). These receptors were collected from a male donor with ankylosing spondylitis. Both conserved end residues are part of each CDR3. A D gene is named only where the DNA matches it firmly. Size is stated for part of the rows, as once, few or many counts, or as a class when the clone is expanded.

>TRBJ2-1|-|16|TRBV4-1|many
TGCGCCAGCAGCCAAGATATGGGAGTTTGGGTCAATGAGCAGTTCTTC
CASSQDMGVWVNEQFF
>TRBJ2-1|TRBD2|13|TRBV30|many
TGTGCCTTAGCGGGAGTATCTTACAATGAGCAGTTCTTC
CALAGVSYNEQFF
>TRBJ2-2|-|18|TRBV3-1|few
TGTGCCAGCAGCCAAGATCTTTTGGGAGGTTCGAACACCGGGGAGCTGTTTTTT
CASSQDLLGGSNTGELFF
>TRBJ1-6|-|15|TRBV6-1|-
TGTGCCAGCAGTGAGGCACCCGGTCGGGGCAACGTGCTCCACTTT
CASSEAPGRGNVLHF
>TRBJ1-2|-|12|TRBV20-1|-
TGCAGTGCTCCCCCCCAGGACTATGGCTACACCTTC
CSAPPQDYGYTF
>TRBJ2-3|-|16|TRBV6-2/TRBV6-3|many
TGTGCCAGCAGTTCCCGGGAGAGCCCAAGCACAGATACGCAGTATTTT
CASSSRESPSTDTQYF
>TRBJ2-7|TRBD1|14|TRBV5-5|many
TGTGCCACCACCCGCCGGGACAGTAGGGACGAGCAGTACTTC
CATTRRDSRDEQYF
>TRBJ2-1|TRBD2|18|TRBV7-8|-
TGTGCCAGCAGCTTAGTCCACCCGGGAGGGTTTTTGGGCAATGAGCAGTTCTTC
CASSLVHPGGFLGNEQFF
>TRBJ2-2|-|15|TRBV12-3/TRBV12-4|many
TGTGCCAGCAGTTTCTTGGATAGAGACACCGGGGAGCTGTTTTTT
CASSFLDRDTGELFF
>TRBJ1-1|-|16|TRBV27|few
TGTGCCAGCAGCCCTAGGCCCCCACAGGGTCCGTCCGAAGCTTTCTTT
CASSPRPPQGPSEAFF
>TRBJ2-7|-|12|TRBV14|few
TGTGCCAGCAGCCACAGCGCCTACGAGCAGTACTTC
CASSHSAYEQYF
>TRBJ2-2|-|16|TRBV9|many
TGTGCCAGCAGCATGAGACAGAGAGAAAACACCGGGGAGCTGTTTTTT
CASSMRQRENTGELFF
>TRBJ2-2|-|13|TRBV11-2|few
TGTGCCAGCAGCTTAGATTTGTCCGGGGAGCTGTTTTTT
CASSLDLSGELFF
>TRBJ2-1|TRBD2|15|TRBV9|many
TGTGCCAGCAGCCCCTGGACTAGCGGAGACAATGAGCAGTTCTTC
CASSPWTSGDNEQFF
>TRBJ2-7|-|13|TRBV7-8|-
TGTGCCAGCAGCGCCACCGTTGGCTACGAGCAGTACTTC
CASSATVGYEQYF
>TRBJ2-2|-|14|TRBV11-2|few
TGTGCCAGCAGCTTAACGGGTTCCACCGGGGAGCTGTTTTTT
CASSLTGSTGELFF
>TRBJ1-4|TRBD1|16|TRBV20-1|-
TGCAGTGCTAGAGAAATGCTGACAGGGCTTAATGAAAAACTGTTTTTT
CSAREMLTGLNEKLFF
>TRBJ2-7|-|17|TRBV7-8|-
TGTGCCAGCAGCTTAAGGACGGCGCCCAGTGGGTGGAACGAGCAGTACTTC
CASSLRTAPSGWNEQYF
>TRBJ2-6|-|17|TRBV11-2|-
TGTGCCAGCATGGCCGGGACTCTTAGCTCTGGGGCCAACGTCCTGACTTTC
CASMAGTLSSGANVLTF
>TRBJ2-3|-|14|TRBV27|-
TGTGCCAGCAGTTTTCGGCTAGACACAGATACGCAGTATTTT
CASSFRLDTDTQYF
>TRBJ2-3|TRBD2|16|TRBV4-2|many
TGTGCCAGCAGCCAAGCGTCTAGCGGGGACGTAGATACGCAGTATTTT
CASSQASSGDVDTQYF
>TRBJ2-1|TRBD2|19|TRBV4-2|medium-sized
TGTGCCAGCAGCCCCACCCTGGGACTAGCGGCCAGCTCCTACAATGAGCAGTTCTTC
CASSPTLGLAASSYNEQFF
>TRBJ1-2|TRBD1|15|TRBV6-1|-
TGTGCCAGCAGTGAATACCAGGGGGCTAACTATGGCTACACCTTC
CASSEYQGANYGYTF
>TRBJ2-5|-|16|TRBV13|-
TGTGCCAGCAGCTTAGGCCTTACCCCTTCGCGCGAGACCCAGTACTTC
CASSLGLTPSRETQYF
>TRBJ2-5|TRBD1|15|TRBV5-1|-
TGCGCCAGCAGCGGACAGGGACAGCCCCAAGAGACCCAGTACTTC
CASSGQGQPQETQYF
>TRBJ2-1|TRBD2|16|TRBV6-2/TRBV6-3|many
TGTGCCAGCAGTTACAGAGCTAGCGGGAGTCCAAATGAGCAGTTCTTC
CASSYRASGSPNEQFF
>TRBJ1-1|-|13|TRBV19|many
TGTGCCAGTAGTATATTGGTGAACACTGAAGCTTTCTTT
CASSILVNTEAFF
>TRBJ2-2|-|15|TRBV15|many
TGTGCCACCAGCAGAGATCGAGGGGTGGCCGGGGAGCTGTTTTTT
CATSRDRGVAGELFF
>TRBJ2-1|-|12|TRBV12-3/TRBV12-4|-
TGTGCCAGCACTAAAACCTACAATGAGCAGTTCTTC
CASTKTYNEQFF
>TRBJ2-1|TRBD1|16|TRBV5-1|many
TGCGCCAGCAGCTCCAGACAGGGGGCCTCCTACAATGAGCAGTTCTTC
CASSSRQGASYNEQFF
>TRBJ2-1|-|14|TRBV27|-
TGTGCCAGCAGTTCCCGGGGGACCTACAATGAGCAGTTCTTC
CASSSRGTYNEQFF
>TRBJ2-1|TRBD2|16|TRBV4-1|-
TGCGCCAGCAGCTGGTCCCGGGGGGGCTCCTACAATGAGCAGTTCTTC
CASSWSRGGSYNEQFF
>TRBJ2-5|-|15|TRBV7-9|few
TGTGCCAGCAGCGCGCTCAGCCGAGGGATGGAGACCCAGTACTTC
CASSALSRGMETQYF
>TRBJ2-7|-|16|TRBV7-8|-
TGTGCCAGCAGTTATGGATTATTGGGGACGCTTTACGAGCAGTACTTC
CASSYGLLGTLYEQYF
>TRBJ2-3|-|19|TRBV11-2|many
TGTGCCAGCAGCTTCGAATATGAGGGAGGAACCAGGGGAACAGATACGCAGTATTTT
CASSFEYEGGTRGTDTQYF
>TRBJ2-1|-|14|TRBV6-2/TRBV6-3|-
TGTGCCAGCAGTTCTAGCGCCTCCTACAATGAGCAGTTCTTC
CASSSSASYNEQFF
>TRBJ2-5|-|14|TRBV12-3/TRBV12-4|few
TGTGCCAGCAGTTTGGAGGGAAGGGGAGAGACCCAGTACTTC
CASSLEGRGETQYF
>TRBJ2-1|-|15|TRBV27|-
TGTGCCAGCAGTTTAGGATGGGGGCGCGACAATGAGCAGTTCTTC
CASSLGWGRDNEQFF
>TRBJ1-1|-|13|TRBV5-5|medium-sized
TGTGCCAGCAGCTTCGGCCTGGAGGGTGAAGCTTTCTTT
CASSFGLEGEAFF
>TRBJ1-6|-|12|TRBV20-1|many
TGCAGTGCTAGGGACCAGGGGCCACCCCTCCACTTT
CSARDQGPPLHF
>TRBJ2-1|TRBD2|16|TRBV11-2|-
TGTGCCAGCAGCTCCCATGAGACTAGCGGGAACAATGAGCAGTTCTTC
CASSSHETSGNNEQFF
>TRBJ1-5|-|13|TRBV7-9|-
TGTGCCAGCAGCTCACGGGGGGATCAGCCCCAGCATTTT
CASSSRGDQPQHF
>TRBJ2-1|TRBD2|15|TRBV20-1|few
TGCAGTGCTTGGACTAGCGGGAGCTCCTACAATGAGCAGTTCTTC
CSAWTSGSSYNEQFF
>TRBJ2-1|-|15|TRBV29-1|many
TGCAGCGTTGAAGATCGGCTTGCTCTAGGGAATGAGCAGTTCTTC
CSVEDRLALGNEQFF
>TRBJ2-1|-|14|TRBV24-1|-
TGTGCCACCAGTGATTTCACTAGATTCAATGAGCAGTTCTTC
CATSDFTRFNEQFF
>TRBJ2-7|-|15|TRBV10-2|-
TGCGCCAGCAGTGGGTCCCCCGACTCTGCTTACGAGCAGTACTTC
CASSGSPDSAYEQYF
>TRBJ2-1|-|15|TRBV20-1|few
TGCAGTGCTAGAGATTGGGCTAGCGCTAACAATGAGCAGTTCTTC
CSARDWASANNEQFF
>TRBJ2-5|TRBD1|13|TRBV6-6|many
TGTGCCAGCAGTTATGGGACAGGAGAGACCCAGTACTTC
CASSYGTGETQYF
>TRBJ2-3|-|17|TRBV19|few
TGTGCCAGTAGCCGACGCGAGTATAGCGCGATCACAGATACGCAGTATTTT
CASSRREYSAITDTQYF
>TRBJ2-3|TRBD2|15|TRBV15|many
TGTGCCACCAGCTTTCCAGCGGGAGCCACAGATACGCAGTATTTT
CATSFPAGATDTQYF
>TRBJ1-2|-|16|TRBV27|-
TGTGCCAGCAGTTCCCTCACAGGGTCGCATGCCTATGGCTACACCTTC
CASSSLTGSHAYGYTF
>TRBJ2-3|-|16|TRBV5-4|-
TGTGCCAGCAGCTTGGATGGGGCGGGATCCACAGATACGCAGTATTTT
CASSLDGAGSTDTQYF
>TRBJ1-1|-|13|TRBV11-2|-
TGTGCCAGCAGCTTAGTGACTTACACTGAAGCTTTCTTT
CASSLVTYTEAFF
>TRBJ2-1|-|14|TRBV19|-
TGTGCCAGTAGGCCGGGAGAAGGGTACAATGAGCAGTTCTTC
CASRPGEGYNEQFF
>TRBJ2-3|-|13|TRBV12-3/TRBV12-4|-
TGTGCCAGCAGTTTCCCAAACACAGATACGCAGTATTTT
CASSFPNTDTQYF
>TRBJ2-3|TRBD2|15|TRBV6-4|few
TGTGCCAGCAGTGACTCGAACCGCGGGGGGGATACGCAGTATTTT
CASSDSNRGGDTQYF
>TRBJ2-5|TRBD1|15|TRBV15|many
TGTGCCACCAGCGTACACAGGGGTTCACGGGAGACCCAGTACTTC
CATSVHRGSRETQYF
>TRBJ2-1|TRBD2|15|TRBV9|few
TGTGCCAGCAGCGCTGGGACTAGTTTGGGCAATGAGCAGTTCTTC
CASSAGTSLGNEQFF
>TRBJ1-2|-|10|TRBV2|few
TGTGCCAGCAGTAGGGGAGGCTACACCTTC
CASSRGGYTF